Listed below are T cell receptor beta chains from one sample, sequenced in a study of CD8 T cells in Susac syndrome. TCRdb fed the immunoSEQ multiplex PCR reads into MiXCR, producing one record per CDR3 protein. The sample holds some 150,000 distinct CDR3 sequences, about 94% seen once. The sequenced material came from CD8+ T cells from PBMCs. These TCRs come from a human donor with multiple sclerosis. The CDR3 runs from the conserved cysteine through the conserved F or W. The D gene is left open where the match is weak. Size values are once, few and many counts, or a class for expanded clones, and some rows have none.

length,size,V,J,D,CDR3,DNA
16,.,TRBV7-9,TRBJ1-6,TRBD1,CASSLGGQGLLTPLHF,TGTGCCAGCAGCTTGGGGGGACAGGGGTTGTTGACACCCCTCCACTTT
15,.,TRBV27,TRBJ1-6,TRBD1,CASSPDRGSNSPLHF,TGTGCCAGCAGTCCAGACAGGGGGAGTAATTCACCCCTCCACTTT
15,.,TRBV5-1,TRBJ2-2,.,CASSLRGSNTGELFF,TGCGCCAGCAGCTTAAGAGGATCGAACACCGGGGAGCTGTTTTTT
12,.,TRBV28,TRBJ1-5,.,CASSLVNQPQHF,TGTGCCAGCAGTTTAGTGAATCAGCCCCAGCATTTT
14,once,TRBV2,TRBJ2-1,.,CASPLAAPGNEQFF,TGTGCCAGCCCCCTTGCGGCCCCGGGGAATGAGCAGTTCTTC
15,.,TRBV9,TRBJ1-5,.,CASSVDGGLSQPQHF,TGTGCCAGCAGCGTAGACGGGGGGCTAAGTCAGCCCCAGCATTTT
16,once,TRBV6-2/TRBV6-3,TRBJ2-5,TRBD1,CASSSRGQGAKETQYF,TGTGCCAGCAGTTCTAGGGGACAGGGGGCGAAGGAGACCCAGTACTTC
11,once,TRBV2,TRBJ1-6,.,CASTKQASLHF,TGTGCCAGCACCAAACAGGCCTCCCTCCACTTT
13,.,TRBV5-4,TRBJ1-2,.,CASSSGQKYGYTF,TGTGCCAGCAGCTCTGGACAGAAATATGGCTACACCTTC
16,.,TRBV7-9,TRBJ2-5,TRBD1,CASSPAGTADQETQYF,TGTGCCAGCAGCCCCGCCGGGACAGCCGACCAAGAGACCCAGTACTTC
16,.,TRBV3-1,TRBJ2-3,.,CASSPNIVGGGDTQYF,TGTGCCAGCAGCCCCAATATCGTGGGAGGGGGCGATACGCAGTATTTT
15,.,TRBV28,TRBJ1-2,.,CASSYLEGLGYGYTF,TGTGCCAGCAGCTACTTGGAGGGGCTCGGCTATGGCTACACCTTC
17,.,TRBV3-1,TRBJ2-3,.,CASSLQAAPSSTDTQYF,TGTGCCAGCAGTCTACAGGCGGCTCCCTCGTCCACAGATACGCAGTATTTT
17,.,TRBV5-1,TRBJ2-1,.,CASSLTIGRTWYNEQFF,TGCGCCAGCAGCTTAACAATTGGAAGGACGTGGTACAATGAGCAGTTCTTC
13,.,TRBV25-1,TRBJ2-7,.,CASTGSDSYEQYF,TGTGCCAGCACCGGATCGGACTCCTACGAGCAGTACTTC
12,.,TRBV14,TRBJ1-2,.,CASSQGGVGYTF,TGTGCCAGCAGCCAAGGAGGGGTTGGCTACACCTTC
17,.,TRBV3-1,TRBJ2-3,.,CASSLRSGEFGTDTQYF,TGTGCCAGCAGCCTCCGGTCAGGGGAATTTGGCACAGATACGCAGTATTTT